The 3 T cell receptor beta chains listed next were all sequenced from one sample in a study of T cell responses to AZD1222 COVID-19 vaccine. The protocol was immunoSEQ multiplex PCR, while the TCRdb copy is restricted to in-frame clones and leaves out a portion. The data show 55,000 to 75,000 clones, roughly 78% seen once. The material sequenced was peripheral blood, taken on day 0 of MenACWY control vaccination. The source is an adult in good health.

The chain has TRBV11-2 and TRBJ2-2, with a possible D match to TRBD2 (5 bases). V gave up 2 bases and J gave up 5 bases, with 6 bases separating them. The CDR3 is made up of 13 amino acids. Germline V lookup: CDR1 SGHAT, CDR2 FQNNGV. The CDR3 nucleotides read TGTGCCAGCAGCTTATCGGGAACCGGGGAGCTGTTTTTT. Translated: CASSLSGTGELFF.

The J gene is TRBJ1-2, the V gene TRBV7-9; D might be TRBD1 (6 bases). CDR3 length equals 13 residues. V lost 1 base, J lost 3 bases, and 6 bases lay in between. The germline CDR1 and CDR2 sequences are SEHNR and FQNEAQ (reference sequence). The CDR3 region is CASSLGTDYGYTF. CDR3 sequence (DNA): TGTGCCAGCAGCTTAGGGACAGACTATGGCTACACCTTC.

The V call is TRBV4-1, the J call TRBJ1-1, with 8 bases fitting TRBD1. Trimming at V came to 3 bases and at J to 0 bases, leaving 6 bases not matched to a gene. This CDR3 contains 16 residues. From germline, CDR1 is MGHRA and CDR2 YSYEKL. CDR3 region: CASSHPGTGMNTEAFF. For the CDR3, the DNA is TGCGCCAGCAGCCACCCCGGGACAGGCATGAACACTGAAGCTTTCTTT.